Here is one TCR beta chain with its context. V was clipped by 4 bases and J by 0 bases, with 7 bases between them. Germline V CDR1 and CDR2: SGHTA, FQGNSA. The CDR3 spans 13 residues. Clones were read by immunoSEQ multiplex PCR, and TCRdb kept only the in-frame ones, dropping some. The data show 55,000 to 80,000 clones, less than 80% seen once. The sample is drawn from a study of siplizumab effects on memory and regulatory T cells. This rearrangement joins TRBV7-2 to TRBJ2-7; D unclear. The sequence derives from a human donor in good health. Sequenced sample: memory CD4+ T cells sorted from blood. CDR3 nucleotides: TGTGCCAGCAGCTACCGGGTCTCCTACGAGCAGTACTTC. It specifies CASSYRVSYEQYF.